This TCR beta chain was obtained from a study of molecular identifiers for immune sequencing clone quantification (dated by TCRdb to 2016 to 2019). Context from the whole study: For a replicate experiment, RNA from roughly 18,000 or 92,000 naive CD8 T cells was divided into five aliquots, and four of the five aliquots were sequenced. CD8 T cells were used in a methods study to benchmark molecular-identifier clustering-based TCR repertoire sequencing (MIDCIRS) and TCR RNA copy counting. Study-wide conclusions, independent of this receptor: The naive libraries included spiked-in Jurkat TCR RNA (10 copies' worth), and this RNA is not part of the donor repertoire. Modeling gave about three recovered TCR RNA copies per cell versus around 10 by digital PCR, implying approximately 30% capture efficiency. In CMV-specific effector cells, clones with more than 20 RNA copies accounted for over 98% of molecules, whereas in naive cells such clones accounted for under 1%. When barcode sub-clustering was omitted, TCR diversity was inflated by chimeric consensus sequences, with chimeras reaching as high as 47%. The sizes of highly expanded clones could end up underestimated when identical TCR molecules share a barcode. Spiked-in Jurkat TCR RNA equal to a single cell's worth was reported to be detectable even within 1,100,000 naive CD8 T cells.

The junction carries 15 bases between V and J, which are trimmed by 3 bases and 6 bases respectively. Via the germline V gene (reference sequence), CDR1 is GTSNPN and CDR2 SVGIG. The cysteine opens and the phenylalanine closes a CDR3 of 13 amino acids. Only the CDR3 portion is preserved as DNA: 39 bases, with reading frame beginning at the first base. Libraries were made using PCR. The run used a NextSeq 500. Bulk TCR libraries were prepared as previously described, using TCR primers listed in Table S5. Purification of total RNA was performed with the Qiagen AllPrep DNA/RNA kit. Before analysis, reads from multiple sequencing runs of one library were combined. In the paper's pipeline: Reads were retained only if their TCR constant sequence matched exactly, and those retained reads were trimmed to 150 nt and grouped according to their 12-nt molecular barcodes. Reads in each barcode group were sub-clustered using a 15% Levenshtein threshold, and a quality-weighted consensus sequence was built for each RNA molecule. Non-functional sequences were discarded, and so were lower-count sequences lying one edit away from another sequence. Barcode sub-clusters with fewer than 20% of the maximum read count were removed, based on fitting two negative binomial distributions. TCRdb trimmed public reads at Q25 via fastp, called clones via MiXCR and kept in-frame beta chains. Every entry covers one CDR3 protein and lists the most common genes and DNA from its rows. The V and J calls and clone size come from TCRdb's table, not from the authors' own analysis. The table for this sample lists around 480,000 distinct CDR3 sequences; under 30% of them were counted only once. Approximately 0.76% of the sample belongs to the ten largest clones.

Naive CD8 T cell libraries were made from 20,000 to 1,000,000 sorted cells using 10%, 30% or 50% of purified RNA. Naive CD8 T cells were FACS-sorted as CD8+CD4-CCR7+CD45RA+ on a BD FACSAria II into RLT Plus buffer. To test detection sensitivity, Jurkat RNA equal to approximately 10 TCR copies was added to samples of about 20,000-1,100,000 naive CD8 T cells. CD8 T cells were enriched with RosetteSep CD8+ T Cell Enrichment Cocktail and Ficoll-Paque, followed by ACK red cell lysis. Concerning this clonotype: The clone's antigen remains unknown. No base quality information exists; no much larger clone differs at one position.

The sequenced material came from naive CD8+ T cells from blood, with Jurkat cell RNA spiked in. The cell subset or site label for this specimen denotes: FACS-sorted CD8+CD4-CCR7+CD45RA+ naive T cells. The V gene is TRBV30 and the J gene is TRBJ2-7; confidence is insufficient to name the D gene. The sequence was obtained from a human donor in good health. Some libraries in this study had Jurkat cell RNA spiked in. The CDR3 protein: CAWRGSHMGEQYF. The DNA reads TGTGCCTGGAGAGGGTCCCACATGGGCGAGCAGTACTTC.